This T cell receptor (beta chain) was identified during a study of T-cell reconstitution after alpha-beta-depleted transplantation in children (dated by TCRdb to between 2015 and 2016). Regarding the complete study: T-cell immune reconstitution after TCRalphabeta/CD19-depleted allogeneic hematopoietic cell transplantation in children was quantitatively tracked in the study by means of TCR repertoire profiling.

This clonotype was counted many times. Which antigen it targets is not known. Per-base qualities were not stored, and no clone one base away is much larger. Library preparation was by PCR. Reads for this sample came from an Illumina HiSeq 2500. TCR library preparation used molecular barcoding, with unique molecular identifiers applied to normalize quantification of the TCRbeta repertoire. TCRdb applied fastp at Q25 and MiXCR to the public reads, then kept only in-frame beta chains. A single entry per CDR3 protein holds the most common genes and DNA from its merged rows. This sample comprises about 240,000 distinct CDR3 sequences, 9.5% to 15% of them detected only once. The ten largest clones add up to about 2.6% of the sample. Trimming accounts for 5 bases at V and 9 bases at J, while the number of junction bases matched to no gene is 8. CDR3 length: 14 amino acids, cysteine to phenylalanine. The entry retains the CDR3 DNA only, 42 bases that are in frame from base 1. CDR1 and CDR2 are drawn from the germline V gene (reference sequence): MNHEY, SMNVEV.

Here the chain combines TRBV27 and TRBJ2-1, with 9 bases in between that match TRBD2. The sample here was PBMCs from the stem cell graft donor, taken from the stem cell graft. This clonotype was sampled from a human donor who donated a stem cell graft to a child with acute lymphoblastic leukemia. The DNA is TGTGCCAGCAGTCGAAATAGCGGGAGTACTGAGCAGTTCTTC. Its translation reads: CASSRNSGSTEQFF.